A selection of T cell receptor beta chains follows, all from one sample in a study of CD4 T cells in relation to SARS-CoV-2 and coronaviruses. The method was immunoSEQ multiplex PCR; TCRdb's version includes in-frame clones alone and lacks a portion of them. This table has some 35,000 clones, less than 85% appearing once. Antigen specificity for these receptors is unknown. Material: naive CD4+ T cells from PBMCs, cultured in vitro. The receptors here all came from an adult with COVID-19. The CDR3 runs from the conserved cysteine through the conserved F or W. The order of the fields is clone size, D gene, J gene, V gene, CDR3 protein, CDR3 DNA. A D gene is named only where the DNA matches it firmly. Only some rows state a clone size, as once, few, many or a class for expanded clones.

abundance: once; d_gene: NA; j_gene: TRBJ2-5; v_gene: TRBV30; CDR3aa: CAWSAGQETQYF; CDR3nt: TGTGCCTGGAGTGCAGGGCAGGAGACCCAGTACTTC
abundance: NA; d_gene: NA; j_gene: TRBJ2-1; v_gene: TRBV3-1/TRBV3-2; CDR3aa: CASSQGRAKGYNEQFF; CDR3nt: TGTGCCAGCAGCCAAGGCCGGGCCAAGGGTTACAATGAGCAGTTCTTC
abundance: NA; d_gene: TRBD2; j_gene: TRBJ2-1; v_gene: TRBV11-2; CDR3aa: CASSLVRGAGDRNEQFF; CDR3nt: TGTGCCAGCAGCTTAGTTCGGGGAGCGGGAGACCGCAATGAGCAGTTCTTC
abundance: NA; d_gene: NA; j_gene: TRBJ1-1; v_gene: TRBV28; CDR3aa: CAGSLHTEAFF; CDR3nt: TGTGCCGGCAGTTTGCACACTGAAGCTTTCTTT
abundance: once; d_gene: NA; j_gene: TRBJ2-1; v_gene: TRBV19; CDR3aa: CASSIGWEEAWGNEQFF; CDR3nt: TGTGCCAGTAGTATAGGTTGGGAGGAGGCGTGGGGCAATGAGCAGTTCTTC
abundance: NA; d_gene: TRBD2; j_gene: TRBJ2-3; v_gene: TRBV19; CDR3aa: CASMGVAGGTDTQYF; CDR3nt: TGTGCCAGTATGGGGGTAGCGGGAGGAACAGATACGCAGTATTTT
abundance: NA; d_gene: NA; j_gene: TRBJ2-1; v_gene: TRBV7-3; CDR3aa: CASSLSLNNEQFF; CDR3nt: TGTGCCAGCAGCTTATCTTTGAACAATGAGCAGTTCTTC
abundance: NA; d_gene: TRBD2; j_gene: TRBJ2-5; v_gene: TRBV28; CDR3aa: CATRGGTQETQYF; CDR3nt: TGTGCGACCCGGGGGGGTACCCAAGAGACCCAGTACTTC
abundance: NA; d_gene: NA; j_gene: TRBJ2-2; v_gene: TRBV27; CDR3aa: CASKGRDHTGELFF; CDR3nt: TGTGCCAGCAAGGGACGGGACCACACCGGGGAGCTGTTTTTT
abundance: NA; d_gene: NA; j_gene: TRBJ1-2; v_gene: TRBV28; CDR3aa: CASRPERSKGYTF; CDR3nt: TGTGCCAGCAGGCCGGAGAGGTCTAAGGGCTACACCTTC
abundance: NA; d_gene: NA; j_gene: TRBJ2-1; v_gene: TRBV5-1; CDR3aa: CASSLAGGSRGNEQFF; CDR3nt: TGCGCCAGCAGCTTGGCCGGTGGGAGCAGGGGCAATGAGCAGTTCTTC
abundance: NA; d_gene: NA; j_gene: TRBJ2-1; v_gene: TRBV12-5; CDR3aa: CASGLVRGGAGHNEQFF; CDR3nt: TGTGCTAGTGGTTTGGTTCGAGGGGGAGCGGGCCACAATGAGCAGTTCTTC
abundance: NA; d_gene: NA; j_gene: TRBJ1-2; v_gene: TRBV6-5; CDR3aa: CASVVLGIDGYTF; CDR3nt: TGTGCCAGCGTGGTTTTAGGGATTGATGGCTACACCTTC
abundance: NA; d_gene: NA; j_gene: TRBJ2-1; v_gene: TRBV24-1; CDR3aa: CATTPGQSVYEQFF; CDR3nt: TGTGCCACCACCCCTGGACAGTCGGTTTATGAGCAGTTCTTC
abundance: NA; d_gene: NA; j_gene: TRBJ2-2; v_gene: TRBV4-1; CDR3aa: CASSQVATGELFF; CDR3nt: TGCGCCAGCAGCCAAGTGGCGACCGGGGAGCTGTTTTTT
abundance: NA; d_gene: TRBD1; j_gene: TRBJ2-3; v_gene: TRBV5-6; CDR3aa: CASSSPGQGRSTDTQYF; CDR3nt: TGTGCCAGCAGCTCACCGGGACAGGGGCGAAGCACAGATACGCAGTATTTT
abundance: NA; d_gene: NA; j_gene: TRBJ1-2; v_gene: TRBV28; CDR3aa: CASRGGRGDYGYTF; CDR3nt: TGTGCCAGCAGGGGGGGTCGGGGGGACTATGGCTACACCTTC
abundance: NA; d_gene: TRBD1; j_gene: TRBJ1-4; v_gene: TRBV4-1; CDR3aa: CASSQEAGGAAREKLFF; CDR3nt: TGCGCCAGCAGCCAAGAGGCAGGGGGCGCAGCTAGAGAAAAACTGTTTTTT
abundance: NA; d_gene: TRBD2; j_gene: TRBJ2-1; v_gene: TRBV27; CDR3aa: CASSLERDPSYNEQFF; CDR3nt: TGTGCCAGCAGTTTGGAGCGGGACCCCTCCTACAATGAGCAGTTCTTC
abundance: once; d_gene: TRBD2; j_gene: TRBJ2-5; v_gene: TRBV18; CDR3aa: CASSPPRSGAETQYF; CDR3nt: TGTGCCAGCTCACCACCCCGTAGCGGGGCAGAGACCCAGTACTTC
abundance: NA; d_gene: TRBD2; j_gene: TRBJ2-1; v_gene: TRBV24-1; CDR3aa: CATSDPLAGGSYNEQFF; CDR3nt: TGTGCCACCAGTGACCCACTAGCGGGAGGTTCCTACAATGAGCAGTTCTTC
abundance: NA; d_gene: NA; j_gene: TRBJ2-3; v_gene: TRBV4-1; CDR3aa: CASSQVVRGTRTDTQYF; CDR3nt: TGCGCCAGCAGCCAAGTCGTTCGGGGAACCCGCACAGATACGCAGTATTTT
abundance: NA; d_gene: NA; j_gene: TRBJ1-1; v_gene: TRBV2; CDR3aa: CASKFGELNTEAFF; CDR3nt: TGTGCCAGCAAATTTGGGGAACTGAACACTGAAGCTTTCTTT
abundance: once; d_gene: NA; j_gene: TRBJ2-1; v_gene: TRBV5-6; CDR3aa: CASSLVGVASYEQFF; CDR3nt: TGTGCCAGCAGCTTGGTGGGGGTAGCTTCTTATGAGCAGTTCTTC
abundance: NA; d_gene: TRBD2; j_gene: TRBJ2-7; v_gene: TRBV20-1; CDR3aa: CSASDSGRNYEQYF; CDR3nt: TGCAGTGCTAGTGATAGCGGGAGGAACTACGAGCAGTACTTC
abundance: NA; d_gene: NA; j_gene: TRBJ1-1; v_gene: TRBV19; CDR3aa: CASIDSRVETEAFF; CDR3nt: TGTGCCAGTATCGACAGCCGGGTTGAGACTGAAGCTTTCTTT
abundance: NA; d_gene: NA; j_gene: TRBJ2-2; v_gene: TRBV5-5; CDR3aa: CASSPNTGELFF; CDR3nt: TGTGCCAGCAGCCCTAACACCGGGGAGCTGTTTTTT
abundance: NA; d_gene: NA; j_gene: TRBJ1-5; v_gene: TRBV5-1; CDR3aa: CASSLAGSHDPQHF; CDR3nt: TGCGCCAGCAGCTTGGCTGGCAGCCACGACCCCCAGCATTTT
abundance: NA; d_gene: NA; j_gene: TRBJ2-3; v_gene: TRBV11-3; CDR3aa: CASSLDAATDTQYF; CDR3nt: TGTGCCAGCAGCTTAGATGCGGCGACAGATACGCAGTATTTT
abundance: NA; d_gene: TRBD1; j_gene: TRBJ2-5; v_gene: TRBV29-1; CDR3aa: CSVGDRRKETQYF; CDR3nt: TGCAGCGTTGGGGACAGGAGAAAAGAGACCCAGTACTTC
abundance: NA; d_gene: TRBD2; j_gene: TRBJ2-3; v_gene: TRBV11-2; CDR3aa: CASTTWAGGPTDTQYF; CDR3nt: TGTGCCAGCACCACATGGGCGGGAGGGCCCACAGATACGCAGTATTTT
abundance: NA; d_gene: NA; j_gene: TRBJ2-4; v_gene: TRBV28; CDR3aa: CASSTTIVGNIQYF; CDR3nt: TGTGCCAGCAGTACCACAATCGTTGGAAACATTCAGTACTTC
abundance: NA; d_gene: NA; j_gene: TRBJ2-7; v_gene: TRBV10-3; CDR3aa: CAIAGTVGNEQYF; CDR3nt: TGTGCCATCGCCGGGACGGTGGGGAACGAGCAGTACTTC
abundance: NA; d_gene: NA; j_gene: TRBJ2-2; v_gene: TRBV2; CDR3aa: CASSEVRTGELFF; CDR3nt: TGTGCCAGCAGTGAAGTTAGGACCGGGGAGCTGTTTTTT
abundance: NA; d_gene: NA; j_gene: TRBJ2-5; v_gene: TRBV7-2; CDR3aa: CASSSLVGTQYF; CDR3nt: TGTGCCAGCAGCTCACTAGTGGGGACCCAGTACTTC
abundance: NA; d_gene: TRBD2; j_gene: TRBJ2-1; v_gene: TRBV3-1/TRBV3-2; CDR3aa: CASSQAPAGSYNEQFF; CDR3nt: TGTGCCAGCAGCCAAGCCCCAGCGGGAAGCTACAATGAGCAGTTCTTC
abundance: NA; d_gene: NA; j_gene: TRBJ1-1; v_gene: TRBV10-3; CDR3aa: CAIKPGNTEAFF; CDR3nt: TGTGCCATCAAACCCGGTAACACTGAAGCTTTCTTT
abundance: NA; d_gene: NA; j_gene: TRBJ1-6; v_gene: TRBV7-3; CDR3aa: CASSYLGAGSPLHF; CDR3nt: TGTGCCAGCAGCTACCTAGGGGCAGGGTCACCCCTCCACTTT
abundance: NA; d_gene: NA; j_gene: TRBJ1-2; v_gene: TRBV28; CDR3aa: CASIRGQRDYGYTF; CDR3nt: TGTGCCAGCATCCGAGGACAGAGAGACTATGGCTACACCTTC
abundance: NA; d_gene: NA; j_gene: TRBJ2-6; v_gene: TRBV28; CDR3aa: CASSLLHPGQSSGANVLTF; CDR3nt: TGTGCCAGCAGTTTATTACACCCAGGACAGAGCTCTGGGGCCAACGTCCTGACTTTC
abundance: few; d_gene: NA; j_gene: TRBJ1-1; v_gene: TRBV7-9; CDR3aa: CASHRPGPTSNTEAFF; CDR3nt: TGTGCCAGCCACCGGCCGGGACCAACATCTAACACTGAAGCTTTCTTT
abundance: NA; d_gene: NA; j_gene: TRBJ1-4; v_gene: TRBV6-5; CDR3aa: CASSYSTDESEKLFF; CDR3nt: TGTGCCAGCAGTTACTCGACGGATGAATCTGAAAAACTGTTTTTT
abundance: NA; d_gene: TRBD1; j_gene: TRBJ2-1; v_gene: TRBV7-8; CDR3aa: CASSLSQGIGNEQFF; CDR3nt: TGTGCCAGCAGCTTATCACAGGGGATAGGTAACGAGCAGTTCTTC
abundance: NA; d_gene: NA; j_gene: TRBJ2-1; v_gene: TRBV3-1/TRBV3-2; CDR3aa: CASSQEHNPYNEQFF; CDR3nt: TGTGCCAGCAGCCAAGAGCATAACCCGTACAATGAGCAGTTCTTC
abundance: NA; d_gene: NA; j_gene: TRBJ2-6; v_gene: TRBV19; CDR3aa: CASSISSGANVLTF; CDR3nt: TGTGCCAGTAGTATAAGCTCTGGGGCCAACGTCCTGACTTTC
abundance: NA; d_gene: TRBD2; j_gene: TRBJ2-7; v_gene: TRBV19; CDR3aa: CASSLAGGIYEQYF; CDR3nt: TGTGCCAGTAGTTTGGCGGGAGGGATCTACGAGCAGTACTTC